This T cell receptor beta chain was captured by sequencing in a study of OX40 agonist ivuxolimab in advanced cancers. Study context: Patients were infused with ivuxolimab every 2 weeks at 0.01 to 10 mg/kg. With a range of about 23 to 85, age averaged approximately 60 years, and around 80% were male.

Assay used: immunoSEQ multiplex PCR; TCRdb lists only in-frame clones, some missing. Of tens of thousands of clones in the sample, 65% to 90% are singletons; the top ten hold 2%. General study results and limits: Both blood CD4+ and CD8+ T cells showed clonal growth by week 6 at 0.1 to 3.0 mg/kg.

Between the trimmed V and J ends, which lost 0 bases and 0 bases, there was a span of 12 bases. The CDR3 covers 17 residues. CDR1 SNHLY and CDR2 FYNNEI come from the germline V gene. As to this clone: Its antigen is currently unknown.

The sample was CD4+ or CD8+ T cells sorted from blood, taken in a trial of the OX40 agonist ivuxolimab. The gene calls are TRBV2 and TRBJ1-5, with D maybe TRBD1 (5 bases). The TCR comes from an adult with an advanced solid tumor such as melanoma, head and neck, liver or kidney cancer. CDR3 sequence reads: CASSEARGDYSNQPQHF. Here the CDR3 DNA reads TGTGCCAGCAGTGAAGCGAGGGGAGACTATAGCAATCAGCCCCAGCATTTT.